This TCR beta chain originates from a study of shared clonotypes between healthy human individuals. Study-level information: Donor composition was a couple of women and a few men, aged 18 to 49. Study-wide results and caveats: Approximately 4.5% was the fraction of naive CD4 clonotypes found shared across several donors. Larger estimated richness was generally recorded for naive subsets relative to memory subsets. Apart from blood, nothing was sampled; tissue repertoires likely differ.

As regards this clone: Its antigen is as yet unknown.

Profiling relied on immunoSEQ multiplex PCR, and the TCRdb table lists in-frame clones only, not all of them. The sample has some 2 million clones, about 95% seen once. V gave up 8 bases and J gave up 7 bases, with 15 bases separating them. There are 12 residues in the CDR3. The germline gives CDR1 SEHNR, CDR2 FQNEAQ (reference sequence). The naive CD8 fraction comprised CD45RO-negative cells positively selected for CCR7 and excluded terminally differentiated effector memory CD45RA+ cells. The rearrangement uses TRBV7-9 and TRBJ2-7, with a tentative D call TRBD1 (5 bases). The receptor's source is a man in his late teens or twenties in good health. The sequencing sample was made of naive CD8+ T cells sorted from blood. CDR3 sequence: CASDGLPGEQYF. CDR3 nucleotides: TGTGCCAGCGATGGCCTCCCAGGGGAGCAGTACTTC.